Below, 19 T cell receptor beta chains from the same sample are listed, as sequenced in a study of blood T cell repertoires in COVID-19. TCRdb's table, derived via immunoSEQ multiplex PCR, lists solely in-frame clones and lacks some. Among almost 35,000 clones listed, around 90% were seen once. The sample consisted of peripheral blood. The receptors originated from a man between 60 and 75 years old with active COVID-19.

This clone came up once. The chain has TRBV10-1 and TRBJ2-2; tentative D call: TRBD1 (5 bases). Germline V gene sequence: CDR1 WNHNN, CDR2 SYGVQD (reference sequence). The CDR3 spans 14 residues. Deletions cut 6 bases from V and 6 bases from J, with 14 bases between. The CDR3 is CASSGVGAPGELFF. In DNA, the CDR3 is TGCGCCAGCAGCGGCGTTGGGGCCCCCGGGGAGCTGTTTTTT.

The chain is built from TRBV19 and TRBJ2-1; 7 bases agree with TRBD1. Looked up from germline, CDR1 is LNHDA and CDR2 is SQIVND (reference sequence). This CDR3 region has 15 residues. V was pared by 3 bases and J by 8 bases, with 10 bases of the junction left unmatched. CDR3 nucleotide sequence: TGTGCCAGTAGTATTCCAAACAAGGGGGCGGATGAGCAGTTCTTC. Its translation: CASSIPNKGADEQFF. Full variable domain (outside the CDR3, taken from reference TRBV19 and TRBJ2-1): DGGITQSPKYLFRKEGQNVTLSCEQNLNHDAMYWYRQDPGQGLRLIYYSQIVNDFQKGDIAEGYSVSREKKESFPLTVTSAQKNPTAFYLCASSIPNKGADEQFFGPGTRLTVL.

This clone was detected once. The V call is TRBV12-3 or TRBV12-4, the J call TRBJ2-7, with 10 bases lining up with TRBD1. V lost 6 bases, J lost 12 bases, and 8 bases stayed unmatched. This CDR3 spans 12 amino acids. The CDR3 DNA is TGTGCCAGCAGGGCTTGGGGACAGGGGTTGTACTTC. Translated: CASRAWGQGLYF.

This clone appeared once. The chain has TRBV7-2 and TRBJ2-1, with unresolved D. The germline V gene has CDR1 SGHTA and CDR2 FQGNSA. Trimming took off 2 bases at V and 6 bases at J, with 11 bases between the two ends. This CDR3 has 14 amino acids. The CDR3 DNA is TGTGCCAGCAGCTTAATTGGCCCAAGCAATGAGCAGTTCTTC. The encoded protein is CASSLIGPSNEQFF.

This clone came up a few times. The gene calls are TRBV7-9 and TRBJ2-1; 7 positions match TRBD2. With V trimmed by 3 bases and J by 6 bases, 17 bases remained unmatched. Looked up from germline, CDR1 is SEHNR and CDR2 is FQNEAQ (reference sequence). CDR3 size: 18 residues. CDR3 DNA: TGTGCCAGCAGCTTCCCTATATTCCGAAGGCGGGAGTCCAATGAGCAGTTCTTC. Protein: CASSFPIFRRRESNEQFF.

The gene calls are TRBV20-1 and TRBJ2-5; D gene uncertain. There are 11 residues in the CDR3. CDR1 and CDR2 from the germline V gene are DFQATT and SNEGSKA (reference sequence). V lost 3 bases and J lost 1, with 3 bases in between. This chain's CDR3 is CSASGQETQYF. The CDR3 coding sequence is TGCAGTGCTAGCGGCCAAGAGACCCAGTACTTC.

The rearrangement uses TRBV15 and TRBJ2-1; 8 nucleotides line up with TRBD2. Trimming took 2 bases from V and 2 from J; bases not matched to a gene: 2. Germline V gene data show CDR1 as LNHNV and CDR2 as YYDKDF (reference sequence). The CDR3 contains 15 residues. In nucleotides, the CDR3 is TGTGCCACCAGCAGAACTAGCGGTCCCTACAATGAGCAGTTCTTC. Its translation: CATSRTSGPYNEQFF.

The chain employs TRBV4-2 and TRBJ2-1; D is perhaps TRBD2 (5 bases). V shed 1 base and J shed 3 bases, with 16 bases lying between them. Looked up from germline, CDR1 is LGHNA and CDR2 is YNFKEQ. This CDR3 has 17 amino acids. The chain's CDR3 is CASSQAAIGMDYNEQFF. The CDR3 DNA sequence: TGTGCCAGCAGCCAAGCGGCAATCGGGATGGACTACAATGAGCAGTTCTTC.

The V call is TRBV29-1, the J call TRBJ1-2, with a tentative D call TRBD1 (6 bases). The length of the CDR3 is 15 residues. Trimming shortened V by 4 bases and J by 8 bases, and 23 bases separated the two germline ends. Germline V CDR1 and CDR2: SQVTM, ANQGSEA. The CDR3 reads CSVVPQGSRLRGYTF. The CDR3 region has the DNA TGCAGCGTTGTCCCACAGGGATCAAGATTGAGAGGCTACACCTTC. The entire variable domain, with the rest obtained from reference TRBV29-1 and TRBJ1-2, is as follows: SAVISQKPSRDICQRGTSLTIQCQVDSQVTMMFWYRQQPGQSLTLIATANQGSEATYESGFVIDKFPISRPNLTFSTLTVSNMSPEDSSIYLCSVVPQGSRLRGYTFGSGTRLTVV.

CDR3 in DNA: TGTGCCTGGAGTATCCTAGCGGGAGGGAGGGGTACGCAGTATTTT. It codes for CAWSILAGGRGTQYF. The chain has TRBV30 and TRBJ2-3; TRBD2 aligns across 12 bases. CDR1 GTSNPN and CDR2 SVGIG come from the germline V gene (reference sequence). The CDR3 contains 15 residues. Trimming removed 2 bases from V and 8 bases from J; junction bases left unmatched: 8.

The CDR3 spells CASSRQGGYEQYF. CDR3 bases: TGTGCCAGCTCAAGGCAGGGGGGTTACGAGCAGTACTTC. J is TRBJ2-7 and V is TRBV19, with D perhaps TRBD1 (7 bases). The V end lost 9 bases, the J end lost 4 bases, and 16 bases lay between the germline ends. Germline CDR1 and CDR2: LNHDA and SQIVND (reference sequence). This CDR3 is built from 13 residues.

This clone has only one observation. J is TRBJ2-3 and V is TRBV29-1; 13 bases agree with TRBD2. The germline gives CDR1 SQVTM, CDR2 ANQGSEA. CDR3 length: 15 residues. Trimming took 6 bases from V and 5 from J; bases not matched to a gene: 8. CDR3 nucleotides: TGCAGCGTCAAGCGGACTAGCGGGGGTCGAGATACGCAGTATTTT. Amino acids: CSVKRTSGGRDTQYF.

The chain links TRBV6-6 to TRBJ1-2, with a possible D match to TRBD1 (6 bases). The CDR3 contains 20 residues. Trimming shortened V by 5 bases and J by 3 bases, and 31 bases separated the two germline ends. Germline-derived CDR1 and CDR2 are MNHNY and SVGAGI (reference sequence). In nucleotides, the CDR3 is TGTGCCAGCAGTCTGGGCGTCCTCGGGTCCTATAGGACAGACTACTATGGCTACACCTTC. The encoded protein is CASSLGVLGSYRTDYYGYTF.

This chain uses TRBV5-1 with TRBJ2-5; TRBD1 aligns across 7 bases. The V segment lost 3 bases and the J segment 1 base; nucleotides outside the gene matches: 6. CDR1 SGHRS and CDR2 YFSETQ come from the germline V gene. CDR3 length: 15 residues. The CDR3 DNA follows: TGCGCCAGCAGCTCGAATACAGGGGCCCAAGAGACCCAGTACTTC. It encodes CASSSNTGAQETQYF. The variable domain in full, completed from reference TRBV5-1 and TRBJ2-5, reads KAGVTQTPRYLIKTRGQQVTLSCSPISGHRSVSWYQQTPGQGLQFLFEYFSETQRNKGNFPGRFSGRQFSNSRSEMNVSTLELGDSALYLCASSSNTGAQETQYFGPGTRLLVL.

The rearrangement joins TRBV6-6 to TRBJ2-1; 8 bases agree with TRBD1. J was trimmed by 5 bases and V by 8 bases; bases with no gene match: 11. The CDR3 has 15 residues. In germline, CDR1 is MNHNY, CDR2 SVGAGI (reference sequence). The CDR3 bases are TGTGCCAGCGGCCCCGGGACAGGAGGAAACAATGAGCAGTTCTTC. Translated: CASGPGTGGNNEQFF.

The V gene is TRBV4-1, the J gene TRBJ2-2; TRBD1 is a possible D gene (5 bases). The CDR3 loop spans 16 amino acids. Germline CDR1 is MGHRA and CDR2 is YSYEKL. Trimming removed 1 base from V and 1 base from J, with 10 bases in between. CDR3 region: CASSQVRQRNTGELFF. CDR3 nucleotide sequence: TGCGCCAGCAGCCAAGTACGACAGAGGAACACCGGGGAGCTGTTTTTT.

The chain joins TRBV7-9 to TRBJ2-2; 9 bases align to TRBD1. Germline CDR1 and CDR2: SEHNR and FQNEAQ (reference sequence). After removal of 5 bases from V and 5 bases from J, the junction contained 12 bases not matched to a gene. This CDR3 is built from 17 residues. The CDR3, as DNA: TGTGCCAGCAGCGAGTACAGGGGGCAAGCTCGGACCGGGGAGCTGTTTTTT. It translates to CASSEYRGQARTGELFF. Filled out from reference TRBV7-9 and TRBJ2-2, the complete variable domain reads DTGVSQNPRHKITKRGQNVTFRCDPISEHNRLYWYRQTLGQGPEFLTYFQNEAQLEKSRLLSDRFSAERPKGSFSTLEIQRTEQGDSAMYLCASSEYRGQARTGELFFGEGSRLTVL.

The chain employs TRBV27 and TRBJ2-1, with 9 bases aligning to TRBD2. Germline V lookup: CDR1 MNHEY, CDR2 SMNVEV (reference sequence). The CDR3 has 15 residues. Trimming cost V 3 bases and J 4 bases; bases outside gene matches: 4. The CDR3 nucleotides are TGTGCCAGCAGTTTTTCCCTAGCGGGATACAATGAGCAGTTCTTC. Translation gives CASSFSLAGYNEQFF.

The CDR3 loop reads CASREVSDRAGANVLTF. The DNA of the CDR3 is TGTGCCAGCAGGGAAGTGTCTGACAGGGCTGGGGCCAACGTCCTGACTTTC. The chain links TRBV28 to TRBJ2-6; 7 positions match TRBD1. Germline loops: CDR1 MDHEN, CDR2 SYDVKM. The CDR3 contains 17 residues. V shed 6 bases and J 2 bases; nucleotides not matched to a gene: 10.